This entry describes one T cell receptor beta chain. Its specificity is unknown. These data belong to a study of monozygotic twins with cystic fibrosis. Broader study findings: Monozygotic CF twin pairs shared significantly more nucleotide-identical clonotypes than unrelated CF individuals did.

Produced via immunoSEQ multiplex PCR; TCRdb's table is partial and in-frame only. The data contain 12,000 to 15,000 clones, 95% to 99% of them singletons. The germline V gene has CDR1 MNHEY and CDR2 SMNVEV (reference sequence). Deletions cut 5 bases from V and 4 bases from J, with 17 bases between. This CDR3 is 15 amino acids long. Input material: blood. This clonotype was obtained from a girl aged 2 to 10 with cystic fibrosis. The chain joins TRBV27 to TRBJ1-1; D gene uncertain. CDR3: CASSPLGDPITEAFF. The CDR3 region has the DNA TGTGCCAGCAGTCCCCTCGGAGACCCAATCACTGAAGCTTTCTTT.